Here is one T cell receptor (beta chain) with its context. There is no known antigen for this receptor. Nothing much larger sits one base from this clone, and base qualities are not available. The cohort comprised more than 550 healthy bone marrow donors. Cohort members were all nominally healthy when sampled, although unrecorded immune exposures were likely present. The donor tested CMV seropositive, placing the donor among the 289 seropositive members of the cohort. A peripheral blood sample was collected from each donor, and TCR beta sequencing was performed on peripheral blood mononuclear cells. Genomic DNA was extracted from the blood cell samples with the Qiagen DNeasy Blood Extraction Kit. These data originate in a study of cytomegalovirus exposure and HLA in healthy donors (dated by TCRdb to about 2017). For the wider study: According to an earlier analysis of several hundred of the donors, some 180 million T cells yielded over 90 million unique TCR beta sequences and about 300 Gb of sequence data. An early release covering roughly 600 HLA-typed donors comprised approximately 300 gigabases of sequencing data and tens of millions of unique TCR sequences. Among the approximately 400 genotyped donors, more than 70% belonged to the genetic ancestry cluster associated with self-reported Caucasian donors. The study was designed to test whether signatures of past pathogen exposure could be identified by cataloging public T cell receptors. Using immunosequencing, the study profiled T cell repertoires from about 620 subjects and related those repertoires to cytomegalovirus serostatus. Besides the first cohort of around 700 subjects, a separate validation cohort made up of over a hundred different subjects was used. To predict cytomegalovirus infection status, the study brought together high-throughput TCR immunosequencing, statistical association of individual TCRs with disease status, and machine learning. In a later analysis, previously published TCR beta repertoires from 600 to 850 donors were re-analyzed and high-resolution HLA genotyping was added so that TCR occurrence patterns could be studied. Rather than using new phenotypic data, the later analysis identified candidate immune exposures from TCR beta sequences and from how often those sequences occurred across donors. An earlier analysis of a few hundred of the donors applied high-throughput TCR beta sequencing to assess whether each TCR beta V gene segment acted as functional or pseudogenic. Donor age, sex, ethnicity and CMV serostatus were compiled alongside the repertoire data. In a later genetic analysis, genome-wide SNP genotypes for 398 of the 666 donors were used, and that subset was treated as a discovery cohort. Every discovery cohort repertoire had been produced on one sequencing platform. Class I and class II HLA loci were covered by the typing at four-digit resolution. The number of donors typed differed by locus, with about 629-630 for A, B, C, DRB1 and DQB1, roughly 520 for DQA1, some 570 for DPA1, and around 450 for DPB1. Because of strong linkage in the cohort, roughly five DR-DQ haplotypes were treated as single units for association and clustering. Among 350 to 400 genotyped donors of the cohort, an average of approximately 250,000 unique TCR beta nucleotide sequences were sequenced per donor, roughly 20% of them non-productive. Paper-wide results and their limitations: Most TCR sequences were observed very rarely across donors, whereas some public TCRs were present in many individuals. Cytomegalovirus status was reported to be diagnosed by the classifier with high specificity and sensitivity in both the original and validation cohorts. Because some donors lacked HLA typing at each locus, the association tests relied only on the typed subset. Linkage disequilibrium might explain the correlated functional status among segregating V segments, but an unknown experimental factor could not be excluded. Immune exposure information for the cohort was limited to CMV serostatus. The earlier analysis of almost 600 of the donors excluded approximately 17 rarely observed V segments, including chromosome 9 orphons, because counts were too low. Only TCR beta chains were sequenced in this cohort, and the absence of alpha or paired-chain data limited detectable features. V-gene and J-gene trimming of TCR beta chains was associated with a missense DCLRE1C variant in a later genetic analysis, and the association was replicated in an independent cohort. A cluster of highly shared sequence variants was judged likely to represent a technical artifact of the sequencing pipeline. In a later analysis, HLA-associated TCR beta chains were found to be more clonally expanded and to have lower generation probabilities than equally common non-associated chains. In a later genetic analysis, fewer N-insertions in productive TCRs were reported among donors in an Asian-associated ancestry cluster than the 666-donor mean. According to a later analysis, parvovirus B19, influenza, CMV and Epstein-Barr virus appeared linked to several top co-occurrence clusters. Assigning TCR associations to individual alleles was difficult when HLA alleles, especially DR and DQ, strongly co-occurred. In vitro tests confirmed that a few of the cytomegalovirus-associated TCR beta chains recognize cytomegalovirus antigens. In a later analysis, 16,951 TCR beta sequences were associated with specific HLA alleles at a false discovery rate of 0.05. The authors suggested that the approach could potentially be generalized to other disease states and immunological phenotypes. Some IMGT-functional V segments, including TRBV6-2 and TRBV6-3, could not be distinguished by the 87-base-pair reads and were therefore excluded. A total of 150 or so TCR beta chains were listed by the study as associated with cytomegalovirus. Presence/absence analyses assumed roughly uniform sequencing depth across donors, an assumption that may not hold. According to a later analysis, most CMV-associated TCR beta chains appeared to be HLA-restricted, and the HLA associations seemed to be driven largely by CMV exposure. A later analysis found that TCR association rates varied across HLA loci, with DRB1 alleles showing the most associated TCRs and HLA-C alleles the fewest. A further reported finding was that TCR beta sequences accurately predicted the HLA-A and HLA-B alleles for most subjects in the first cohort. In an earlier analysis of approximately 600 of the donors, most TCR beta V segments were observed in productive rearrangements about 87% or about 30% of the time, broadly matching IMGT annotations.

V loses 8 bases of germline sequence and J loses 7 bases, and the interval between the two ends is 17 bases. CDR1 and CDR2 are drawn from the germline V gene: SNHLY, FYNNEI. There are 14 amino acids in the CDR3, from cysteine to phenylalanine inclusive. CDR3 DNA only is kept here, 42 bases in frame from base 1. Libraries were constructed by the immunoSEQ multiplex PCR assay. A mixture of 60 forward primers for TCR Vbeta segments and 13 reverse primers for TCR Jbeta segments was used in the multiplex PCR. Amplification of the CDR3 region of rearranged TCR beta genes was performed with a multiplex PCR assay on genomic DNA. The Illumina HiSeq System was used to sequence the amplified TCR beta libraries as 87-base-pair reads. From the authors' description of their analysis: Across the roughly 640 repertoires, a later analysis counted roughly 77 million unique TCR beta chains, some 11 million of which were shared by at least two donors. A nearest-neighbor algorithm error-corrected the raw reads and collapsed the reads into unique sequences, merging closely related sequences to remove PCR and sequencing errors. To assign V, D and J gene segments, CDR3 sequences were aligned to IMGT reference sequences. For a sequence to be retained, a match of at least six nucleotides was required to both a V gene segment and a J gene segment. A rearrangement counted as productive if the CDR3 had no stop codons and remained in frame with V and J, and every other rearrangement counted as non-productive. CDR3 was defined according to IMGT convention as the region running from the second conserved V-encoded cysteine to the conserved J-encoded phenylalanine. The earlier analysis of about 590 of the donors excluded sequences that lacked an unambiguous match to a single V gene segment. In an earlier analysis of about 590 of the donors, a V segment was called functional when productive rearrangements were above 56.7%, and segregating when the standard deviation between donors exceeded 5%. A statistical classification framework was developed to diagnose cytomegalovirus status using the catalog of TCR beta chain sequences. V and J gene assignment, in a later analysis, came from comparing TCR nucleotide sequences with IMGT/GENE-DB human TR gene sequences. In a later analysis, CDR3 sequences and most-parsimonious VDJ recombination scenarios were assigned using the TCRdist pipeline. In a later analysis, every TCR beta chain was defined by the combination of its CDR3 amino acid sequence and its V-gene family, and reads without a unique V-gene family were dropped. As a way to deal with suspected cross-contamination and a sequencing artifact, a later analysis dropped 500 to 700 nucleotide sequences that were highly shared and had low generation probability. For each public chain, a later analysis derived a clonal expansion index from normalized ranks of inferred template counts within each repertoire. Generation probabilities in a later analysis came from a VDJ recombination model fitted to out-of-frame rearrangements, and those results were checked against IGoR. A later analysis scored TCR-TCR, TCR-HLA and TCR-CMV co-occurrence with hypergeometric tests, applying a repertoire-size bias correction to TCR pairs. To estimate false discovery rates, a later analysis permuted the HLA or CMV assignments 20 times. A later analysis grouped co-occurring TCRs with DBSCAN, adding TCRdist sequence similarity when clustering within HLA-allele-positive subsets. Repertoires with fewer than 30,000 or more than 120,000 public chains, plus five repertoires with anomalous nucleotide sharing, were excluded from co-occurrence clustering. Sourced from immuneACCESS, this table was stored by TCRdb with only in-frame sequences that have V and J called. A share of the clones is absent; for the studies checked, an unresolved V gene accounts for under half, and the remainder has no known explanation. The DNA gave D and trimming, while V, J and clone size come from that table. The sample records approximately 150,000 clones, 70% to 80% of which are singletons. Approximately 1.5% of the sample comes from the top ten.

The chain is assembled from TRBV2 and TRBJ1-4, and TRBD1 may be the D gene, going by 6 matching bases. The sample taken for sequencing was PBMCs. This receptor was identified in a woman aged 25 to 39 in good health and CMV-seropositive. The CDR3 region: CASAKRGLGEKLFF. The DNA is as follows: TGTGCCAGCGCTAAGCGGGGGCTTGGTGAAAAACTGTTTTTT. The CDR3 plus the reference TRBV2 and TRBJ1-4 genes for the other parts give the full variable domain: EPEVTQTPSHQVTQMGQEVILRCVPISNHLYFYWYRQILGQKVEFLVSFYNNEISEKSEIFDDQFSVERPDGSNFTLKIRSTKLEDSAMYFCASAKRGLGEKLFFGSGTQLSVL.